This entry lists 11 T cell receptor beta chains sequenced from one sample in a study of blood T cells in healthy people across ages. The authors ran a second PCR of about 6 to 11 cycles using a sample-barcoded 5' primer and a J-beta primer mix. Each CDR3 protein is one row after TCRdb ran MiXCR on the 5' RACE reads. The repertoire includes around 1,000,000 distinct CDR3 sequences, roughly 24% of them detected once, and about 0.69% sits in the top ten. The sample was also linked to a second study, of T cells of mothers and their children.

The source material was blood. The source is a girl under 10 years old in good health.

The chain recombines TRBV9 with TRBJ2-2, with 11 bases aligning to TRBD2. CDR3 length equals 16 residues. V lost 3 bases to trimming and J lost 4 bases; unmatched junction nucleotides: 5. CDR1 is SGDLS, CDR2 YYNGEE, per germline. The CDR3 DNA reads as TGTGCCAGCAGCGCCCTTCTAGCGGGAGGCACCGGGGAGCTGTTTTTT. Its translation: CASSALLAGGTGELFF.

The chain links TRBV10-3 to TRBJ2-7; D is possibly TRBD1 (6 bases). V was cut by 6 bases and J by 5 bases, with 17 bases left in between. The CDR3 covers 14 residues. Looked up from germline, CDR1 is ENHRY and CDR2 is SYGVKD. The CDR3 reads CAISTDSRFNEQYF. The CDR3 region has the DNA TGTGCCATCAGCACGGACAGCAGGTTCAACGAGCAGTACTTC.

This clonotype was seen a handful of times. J is TRBJ2-2 and V is TRBV10-3; tentative D call: TRBD1 (6 bases). V was shortened by 6 bases and J by 3 bases, with 14 bases between the two germline ends. The CDR3 has 15 residues. Germline loops: CDR1 ENHRY, CDR2 SYGVKD. The CDR3 here is CAISETGVDTGELFF. The CDR3 nucleotides read TGTGCCATCAGCGAGACAGGAGTCGACACCGGGGAGCTGTTTTTT.

Remarks on this clonotype: This sequence may be a read error, since a much larger clone differs from it by one base. The chain recombines TRBV10-3 with TRBJ2-5; no definite D call. The CDR3 totals 12 residues. From germline, CDR1 is ENHRY and CDR2 SYGVKD. Trimming cost V 4 bases and J 1 base, with 4 bases left between them. CDR3 nucleotides: TGTGCCATCAGTGGGGCCCAAGAGACCCAGTACTTC. Amino acids: CAISGAQETQYF.

The chain recombines TRBV29-1 with TRBJ1-4; D not resolved. CDR1 is SQVTM, CDR2 ANQGSEA, per germline. The germline V and J ends were trimmed by 7 bases and 3 bases, with 18 bases remaining between them. CDR3 size: 15 residues. The CDR3, as DNA: TGCAGCGCTGGACCCAGCGGCACACCTAATGAAAAACTGTTTTTT. Protein sequence: CSAGPSGTPNEKLFF.

As regards this clonotype: Relative to the germline gene, one junction end is altered; a read error may explain this. The V call is TRBV20-1, the J call TRBJ2-3, with a weak D call TRBD2 (5 bases). Germline assignment: CDR1 DFQATT and CDR2 SNEGSKA (reference sequence). CDR3 length: 13 amino acids. DNA for the CDR3: TGCAGTGCTAGAGAGCGGGCCACAGATACGCAGTGTTTT. Its protein is CSARERATDTQCF.

The chain uses TRBV28 and TRBJ2-5, with D hard to call. Gene TRBJ2-1 matches the end of the DNA better, so the J call may be wrong. The germline gives CDR1 MDHEN, CDR2 SYDVKM. The CDR3 is made up of 11 amino acids. CDR3: CASSQYDEQFF. In DNA, the CDR3 is TGTGCCAGCAGTCAGTACGATGAGCAGTTCTTC.

The chain has TRBV25-1 and TRBJ2-1; D remains ambiguous. This CDR3 contains 13 residues. Deletions cut 1 base from V and 6 bases from J, with 7 bases between. CDR1 and CDR2 from the germline V gene are MGHDK and SYGVNS. CDR3 protein: CASSEFFGNEQFF. In DNA form, the CDR3 reads TGTGCCAGCAGTGAATTTTTCGGCAATGAGCAGTTCTTC.

The rearrangement joins TRBV7-2 to TRBJ2-2, with TRBD2 identical over 10 bases. Germline-derived CDR1 and CDR2 are SGHTA and FQGNSA. The V segment lost 7 bases and the J segment 5 bases; nucleotides outside the gene matches: 7. The CDR3 has 15 amino acids. CDR3 region: CASNARTSGTGELFF. For the CDR3, the DNA is TGTGCCAGCAACGCCCGGACTAGCGGTACCGGGGAGCTGTTTTTT.

The V gene is TRBV29-1, the J gene TRBJ2-7; 8 bases are a match to TRBD2. The CDR3 is 15 amino acids. V shed 6 bases and J 2 bases; nucleotides not matched to a gene: 12. Germline CDR1 reads SQVTM; CDR2 reads ANQGSEA. The CDR3 loop reads CSVPFNQREPYEQYF. The CDR3 DNA reads TGCAGCGTACCATTTAATCAGCGGGAGCCCTACGAGCAGTACTTC.

The chain links TRBV12-3 or TRBV12-4 to TRBJ2-5, with D uncertain. The end of the DNA fits TRBJ2-7 better, so the J call may be wrong. This CDR3 is 14 amino acids long. For the CDR3, the DNA is TGTGCCAGCAGTTTACCCCAGATTTCCTACGAGCAGTACTTC. Protein: CASSLPQISYEQYF.